The 30 T cell receptor beta chains reported below all come from one sample, sequenced in a study of CD8 T cells in Susac syndrome. The authors reverse transcribed roughly 0.5 to 1 ug RNA with random hexamers. TCRdb itself ran the immunoSEQ multiplex PCR reads through MiXCR, one entry per CDR3 protein. The sample has some 130,000 distinct CDR3 sequences, about 90% seen once. The sequenced sample consisted of CD8+ T cells from PBMCs. Receptors originate from a human donor with multiple sclerosis.

In regard to this clonotype: One end of the junction does not line up with germline, which may come from a read error. CDR3 residues: CAWSVKMNTEASF. In DNA, the CDR3 is TGTGCCTGGAGTGTCAAGATGAACACTGAAGCTTCCTTT. The genes are TRBV30 and TRBJ1-1, with no clear D. Germline-derived CDR1 and CDR2 are GTSNPN and SVGIG (reference sequence). The CDR3 is made up of 13 amino acids.

V gene TRBV12-3 or TRBV12-4 combines with J gene TRBJ2-2; D may correspond to TRBD1 or TRBD2 (5 bases each). There are 15 residues in the CDR3. V dropped 3 bases and J dropped 0 bases, with 8 bases sitting between them. Here the CDR3 reads CASSLGTANTGELFF. The CDR3 DNA follows: TGTGCCAGCAGTTTGGGGACGGCGAACACCGGGGAGCTGTTTTTT.

The gene calls are TRBV30 and TRBJ1-5, with D unresolved. Germline lookup yields CDR1 GTSNPN and CDR2 SVGIG (reference sequence). V was trimmed by 3 bases and J by 1 base, leaving 10 bases between them. The CDR3 sequence is 14 residues long. Written as DNA, the CDR3 is TGTGCCTGGAGCCCCGGACTCAGCAATCAGCCCCAGCATTTT. This codes for CAWSPGLSNQPQHF.

This chain links TRBV19 with TRBJ2-1, with TRBD2 matching over 9 bases. This CDR3 is 13 amino acids long. Germline trimming cut 5 bases from V and 8 bases from J; bases unmatched to any gene: 4. Germline V gene sequence: CDR1 LNHDA, CDR2 SQIVND (reference sequence). CDR3 in amino acids: CASSPGLAHEQFF. In DNA, the CDR3 is TGTGCCAGTAGTCCGGGACTAGCCCATGAGCAGTTCTTC.

The sample holds one count of this clonotype. The chain employs TRBV12-3 or TRBV12-4 and TRBJ2-1; weak D call: TRBD2 (6 bases). This CDR3 spans 14 amino acids. Trimming shortened V by 3 bases and J by 3 bases, and 9 bases separated the two germline ends. The CDR3 DNA reads TGTGCCAGCAGTTTCGGCGGGAACTACAATGAGCAGTTCTTC. Translation gives CASSFGGNYNEQFF.

The chain uses TRBV4-1 and TRBJ1-1, with 7 bases identical to TRBD1. Germline V lookup: CDR1 MGHRA, CDR2 YSYEKL. V trimming: 3 bases; J trimming: 3 bases; junction bases outside the gene matches: 10. The CDR3 consists of 16 residues. DNA for the CDR3: TGCGCCAGCAGCCATCCTACTCAGGGGGTGGACACTGAAGCTTTCTTT. Residues: CASSHPTQGVDTEAFF.

The V call is TRBV20-1, the J call TRBJ1-2; D is unclear. The length of the CDR3 is 16 residues. Trimming took 1 base from V and 8 from J, leaving 23 bases between them. Germline V gene data show CDR1 as DFQATT and CDR2 as SNEGSKA (reference sequence). CDR3 sequence: CSARAWGDEMLGGYTF. The CDR3 region has the DNA TGCAGTGCTAGAGCCTGGGGAGACGAGATGCTGGGAGGCTACACCTTC.

The V gene is TRBV29-1, the J gene TRBJ2-7; possibly TRBD1 for D (6 bases). Germline V gene sequence: CDR1 SQVTM, CDR2 ANQGSEA. The CDR3 length is 15 residues. V lost 2 bases and J lost 3, with 17 bases in between. The CDR3 protein is CSVELHRDMSYEQYF. In DNA form, the CDR3 reads TGCAGCGTTGAACTTCATCGGGACATGAGCTACGAGCAGTACTTC.

The rearrangement joins TRBV13 to TRBJ2-2; a weak D match, TRBD2 (5 bases). V dropped 2 bases and J dropped 8 bases, with 18 bases sitting between them. Germline loops: CDR1 PRHDT, CDR2 FYEKMQ (reference sequence). The CDR3 runs to 16 residues. The CDR3 nucleotides read TGTGCCAGCAGCTTATTCTTCCAACCCCGGACTGGGGAGCTGTTTTTT. This sequence encodes CASSLFFQPRTGELFF.

The chain combines TRBV11-2 with TRBJ1-1; D is perhaps TRBD1 (6 bases). Trimming pared 4 bases from V and 5 bases from J, leaving 14 bases between. The CDR3 contains 14 residues. The germline CDR1 and CDR2 sequences are SGHAT and FQNNGV. The CDR3 nucleotides read TGTGCCAGCAGCTCTCTCAGGGGAAAAACTGAAGCTTTCTTT. Protein: CASSSLRGKTEAFF.

This sequence joins TRBV7-9 and TRBJ1-5; the D is unclear. The CDR3 is 14 amino acids. CDR1 SEHNR and CDR2 FQNEAQ come from the germline V gene (reference sequence). V lost 7 bases to trimming and J lost 0 bases, with 10 bases between them. Here the CDR3 DNA reads TGTGCCAGCAAGGACGGGAATAGCAATCAGCCCCAGCATTTT. Protein sequence: CASKDGNSNQPQHF.

J is TRBJ2-1 and V is TRBV19, with D unresolved. The CDR3 totals 15 residues. The V gene's germline CDR1 is LNHDA and CDR2 SQIVND (reference sequence). Deletions cut 7 bases from V and 4 bases from J, with 17 bases between. This chain's CDR3 is CASTPDGSLYNEQFF. The DNA of the CDR3 is TGTGCCAGTACCCCGGACGGGTCGCTTTACAATGAGCAGTTCTTC. The entire variable domain, with the rest obtained from reference TRBV19 and TRBJ2-1, is as follows: DGGITQSPKYLFRKEGQNVTLSCEQNLNHDAMYWYRQDPGQGLRLIYYSQIVNDFQKGDIAEGYSVSREKKESFPLTVTSAQKNPTAFYLCASTPDGSLYNEQFFGPGTRLTVL.

This clonotype was recorded only once. This CDR3 is CASREFQETQYF. The CDR3 DNA sequence: TGCGCCAGCAGGGAATTCCAAGAGACCCAGTACTTC. The chain recombines TRBV10-2 with TRBJ2-5; no clear D gene. The CDR3 consists of 12 residues. The germline CDR1 and CDR2 sequences are WSHSY and SAAADI. V lost 6 bases and J lost 1, with 6 bases in between.

V usage is TRBV25-1 and J usage is TRBJ1-2; D not resolved. The CDR3 is 15 amino acids. V was cut by 4 bases and J by 0 bases, with 12 bases left in between. Per the germline V gene, CDR1 is MGHDK and CDR2 is SYGVNS. The CDR3, as DNA: TGTGCCAGCAGTGGGGAACAGAATACTAACTATGGCTACACCTTC. It specifies CASSGEQNTNYGYTF.

This clonotype was recorded only once. V and J are TRBV7-9 and TRBJ1-1, with 8 bases lining up with TRBD1. CDR3 size: 16 residues. Germline trimming cut 4 bases from V and 11 bases from J; bases unmatched to any gene: 18. Germline values: CDR1 SEHNR, CDR2 FQNEAQ (reference sequence). In DNA, the CDR3 is TGTGCCAGCAGCTCGGTAACGGCGGGACAGGCCTCTTGGGCTTTCTTT. Translating gives CASSSVTAGQASWAFF.

The chain is built from TRBV24-1 and TRBJ1-1; no clear D. The V and J ends lost 10 bases and 6 bases respectively, with 8 bases between them. CDR1 and CDR2 from the germline V gene are KGHDR and SFDVKD. The CDR3 covers 10 residues. The CDR3 bases are TGTGCCACGAATTCCCCTGAAGCTTTCTTT. Translating it yields CATNSPEAFF.

V gene TRBV18 combines with J gene TRBJ2-7; tentative D call: TRBD2 (5 bases). Germline CDR1 KGHSH, CDR2 LQKENI. The CDR3 consists of 14 residues. Trimming removed 4 bases at V and 2 bases at J, with 12 bases between. For the CDR3, the DNA is TGTGCCAGCTCACTCCGGGATTATCCCTACGAGCAGTACTTC. Amino acids: CASSLRDYPYEQYF.

This chain links TRBV15 with TRBJ1-2; a weak D match, TRBD1 (5 bases). The germline V gene has CDR1 LNHNV and CDR2 YYDKDF (reference sequence). CDR3 length equals 15 residues. V lost 4 bases to trimming and J lost 6 bases, with 18 bases between them. Written as DNA, the CDR3 is TGTGCCACCAGCACCGGACATAATAGGATAGATGGCTACACCTTC. This encodes CATSTGHNRIDGYTF.

The chain employs TRBV6-6 and TRBJ2-7, with D possibly being TRBD1 (6 bases). CDR1 MNHNY and CDR2 SVGAGI come from the germline V gene (reference sequence). The CDR3 consists of 12 residues. V dropped 6 bases and J dropped 5 bases, with 11 bases sitting between them. The CDR3 region is CASSPAGDEQYF. CDR3 bases: TGTGCCAGCAGCCCCGCAGGGGACGAGCAGTACTTC.

The chain uses TRBV29-1 and TRBJ2-1; 8 positions match TRBD1. V shed 8 bases, J shed 6 bases, and the junction held 6 bases outside the gene matches. Germline CDR1 and CDR2: SQVTM and ANQGSEA. The CDR3 is 12 amino acids. The CDR3 protein is CSPAGTGNEQFF. The CDR3 bases are TGCAGCCCGGCCGGGACAGGCAATGAGCAGTTCTTC.

The V call is TRBV30, the J call TRBJ1-1, with D unclear. Trimming took 1 base from V and 1 from J, leaving 16 bases between them. CDR1 and CDR2 (germline): GTSNPN, SVGIG (reference sequence). The CDR3 length is 16 residues. CDR3 loop: CAWSDDVFSANTEAFF. The CDR3, as DNA: TGTGCCTGGAGTGACGATGTATTTTCGGCGAACACTGAAGCTTTCTTT.

This rearrangement joins TRBV27 to TRBJ2-3, with D possibly called TRBD1 or TRBD2 (5 bases each). Germline V gene data show CDR1 as MNHEY and CDR2 as SMNVEV (reference sequence). CDR3 length: 15 amino acids. Deletions cut 6 bases from V and 6 bases from J, with 19 bases between. The CDR3 here is CASSPTPDWGDTQYF. The CDR3 DNA follows: TGTGCCAGCAGCCCAACGCCGGACTGGGGGGATACGCAGTATTTT.

This chain uses TRBV3-1 with TRBJ1-4; D gene uncertain. CDR1 is LGHDT and CDR2 is YNNKEL in the germline V gene (reference sequence). The length of the CDR3 is 17 residues. With 0 bases removed from V and 0 bases from J, the gap between germline ends came to 11 bases. The CDR3: CASSQDKRFATNEKLFF. CDR3 nucleotides: TGTGCCAGCAGCCAAGATAAGAGATTTGCAACTAATGAAAAACTGTTTTTT.

V usage is TRBV4-3 and J usage is TRBJ2-4, with D perhaps matching TRBD1 or TRBD2 (5 bases each). Deletions cut 0 bases from V and 8 bases from J, with 17 bases between. CDR1 and CDR2 (germline): LGHNA, YSLEER. The CDR3 spans 16 residues. This CDR3 reads CASSQDGGVAGDIQYF. In DNA, the CDR3 is TGCGCCAGCAGCCAAGATGGGGGAGTGGCTGGGGACATTCAGTACTTC.

The genes are TRBV7-9 and TRBJ2-3; no firm D call. Per germline, CDR1 SEHNR and CDR2 FQNEAQ (reference sequence). The germline V and J ends were trimmed by 2 bases and 3 bases, with 6 bases remaining between them. CDR3 size: 13 residues. This CDR3 is CASSLQETDTQYF. The CDR3 DNA sequence: TGTGCCAGCAGCTTACAAGAAACAGATACGCAGTATTTT.

The chain has TRBV28 and TRBJ2-1, with 11 positions matching TRBD2. V shed 10 bases and J 7 bases; nucleotides not matched to a gene: 6. The germline CDR1 and CDR2 sequences are MDHEN and SYDVKM. The CDR3 is 13 residues long. CDR3: CATDSGGENEQFF. The CDR3 DNA follows: TGTGCCACCGATAGCGGGGGGGAGAATGAGCAGTTCTTC.

The rearrangement joins TRBV3-1 to TRBJ1-1; D is unclear. Trimming took 3 bases from V and 2 from J, leaving 13 bases between them. CDR1 is LGHDT and CDR2 is YNNKEL in the germline V gene (reference sequence). CDR3 length equals 15 residues. The CDR3 region is CASSHVVSYNTEAFF. Written as DNA, the CDR3 is TGTGCCAGCAGCCACGTAGTTAGCTACAACACTGAAGCTTTCTTT.

J is TRBJ1-4 and V is TRBV12-3 or TRBV12-4; D possibly corresponds to TRBD1 (5 bases). This CDR3 has 16 residues. Trimming left V 5 bases short and J 2 bases short, with 15 bases between. Here the CDR3 reads CASSPEAGMTNEKLFF. CDR3 DNA sequence: TGTGCCAGCAGTCCCGAAGCAGGGATGACTAATGAAAAACTGTTTTTT.

The chain employs TRBV23-1 and TRBJ2-1; TRBD1 matches at 10 bases. TRBV23-1 is treated as an ORF (open reading frame) with a function not yet certain. The CDR3 is 15 residues long. After removal of 4 bases from V and 6 bases from J, the junction contained 6 bases not matched to a gene. CDR3 nucleotide sequence: TGCGCCAGCAGTCCCCGGGACAGGGGAGCCAATGAGCAGTTCTTC. Protein sequence: CASSPRDRGANEQFF.

This clonotype was recorded once. The chain recombines TRBV15 with TRBJ2-3; D perhaps matches TRBD1 (5 bases). Germline V CDR1 and CDR2: LNHNV, YYDKDF (reference sequence). V dropped 4 bases and J dropped 2 bases, with 10 bases sitting between them. This CDR3 comprises 14 residues. The DNA for the CDR3 is TGTGCCACCAGCAATAGGGGTGCCACAGATACGCAGTATTTT. As protein: CATSNRGATDTQYF.